This T cell receptor (beta chain) was obtained from a study of blood T cell repertoires in COVID-19. Study summary: Samples representing acute and convalescent COVID-19 were sourced from the United States, Italy and Spain. T cells, B-cell-depleted T cells, or PBMCs provided the cDNA or gDNA that served as material.

Study processing details: Reference gene primers were amplified, and this amplification served to estimate nucleated cell counts. Profiled with immunoSEQ multiplex PCR; TCRdb holds only in-frame clones, not every one. V and J calls and clone size follow that table, whereas D and trimming were derived from the DNA. This sample has fewer than 700,000 clones, with 85% to 90% found just once. One Seattle source followed patients from active infection through their disease course. Germline CDR1 and CDR2: KGHDR and SFDVKD. The CDR3 consists of 13 residues. With 9 bases removed from V and 2 bases from J, the gap between germline ends came to 11 bases.

The specimen was peripheral blood. V gene TRBV24-1 combines with J gene TRBJ2-3; a possible D gene is TRBD1 (5 bases). The sequence derives from a woman aged 50 to 60 with COVID-19, enrolled during active disease. CDR3 loop: CATSQGPTDTQYF. The CDR3 nucleotides are TGTGCCACCTCCCAGGGCCCCACAGATACGCAGTATTTT.